The clone carrying this TCR beta chain was seen at least ten times. Its antigen is still unknown. In TCRdb, the RACE reads were re-called with MiXCR into one record per CDR3 protein. The sample has fewer than 150,000 distinct CDR3 sequences, approximately 14% seen once. Time point given: patch test 1, 2 weeks after DPC sensitization. Treatment noted: therapeutic diphenylcyclopropenone sensitization with weekly scalp DPC. This record comes from a study of human T cells and chemical hapten exposure. Whole-study findings and limits: No change in TCRs above 1 in 1000 frequency was produced by DPC sensitization. Clustering by CDR3 similarity yielded significantly more large clusters from expanded TCRs than controls.

The CDR3 spans 14 residues. Germline assignment: CDR1 SGHVS and CDR2 FNYEAQ. The V and J ends lost 5 bases and 4 bases respectively, with 14 bases between them. The chain joins TRBV7-6 to TRBJ1-2; D unresolved. Sequenced material: whole blood, taken in connection with sensitization to the hapten diphenylcyclopropenone (DPC). The sequence was collected from a man between 18 and 29 years old with alopecia areata. Some clones in this sample may be carry-over from other donors' samples. The CDR3 DNA reads as TGTGCCAGCAGCCCACCCGACACTTTCTATGGCTACACCTTC. This sequence encodes CASSPPDTFYGYTF.